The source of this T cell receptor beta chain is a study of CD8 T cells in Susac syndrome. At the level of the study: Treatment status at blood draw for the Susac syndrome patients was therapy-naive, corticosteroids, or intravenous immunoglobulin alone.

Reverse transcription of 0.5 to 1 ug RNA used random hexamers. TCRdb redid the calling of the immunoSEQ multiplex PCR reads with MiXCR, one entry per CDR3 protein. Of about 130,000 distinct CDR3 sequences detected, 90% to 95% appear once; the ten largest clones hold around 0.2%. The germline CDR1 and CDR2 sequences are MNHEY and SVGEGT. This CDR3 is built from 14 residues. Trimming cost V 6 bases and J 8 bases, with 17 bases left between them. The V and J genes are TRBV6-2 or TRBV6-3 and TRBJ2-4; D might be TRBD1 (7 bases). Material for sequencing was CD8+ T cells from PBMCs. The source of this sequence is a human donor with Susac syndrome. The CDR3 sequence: CASRPQGGPHIQYF. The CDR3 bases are TGTGCCAGCAGGCCTCAGGGGGGCCCTCACATTCAGTACTTC.